The source of this TCR beta chain is a study of blood T cell repertoires in COVID-19. Study in general: The cDNA or gDNA used as material had been derived from T cells, B-cell-depleted T cells, or PBMCs.

Per the study methods: Amplification from reference gene primers served as the basis for estimated nucleated cell counts. The assay was immunoSEQ multiplex PCR, and TCRdb's table has in-frame clones only and misses some. Clone size and V and J calls were adopted from that table, with D and trimming inferred from the DNA. The sample records fewer than 80,000 clones, roughly 90% being singletons. The CDR3 loop spans 13 amino acids. The germline V gene encodes CDR1 LNHDA and CDR2 SQIVND (reference sequence). The V end was cut by 2 bases, the J end by 7 bases, with 11 bases between. The receptor's source is a woman aged 45 to 65 with active or convalescent COVID-19. The chain joins TRBV19 to TRBJ1-2; D gene unclear. Sample: peripheral blood. In DNA form, the CDR3 reads TGTGCCAGTAGTATACTCTTGACATTTGGCTACACCTTC. It specifies CASSILLTFGYTF.